This T cell receptor (beta chain) was recovered during a study of control samples from healthy donors and cancer patients. V lost 0 bases and J 5 bases, leaving 7 bases between the germline ends. The CDR3 length is 12 residues. The germline gives CDR1 SQVTM, CDR2 ANQGSEA. Data came from immunoSEQ multiplex PCR; TCRdb stores just in-frame clones and leaves some out. The sample includes 200,000 or so clones, about 89% of them seen just once. The receptor comes from a man in his thirties or forties in good health. Material for sequencing was blood. The chain links TRBV29-1 to TRBJ1-2; D remains ambiguous. The CDR3: CSVEDQRYGYTF. CDR3 sequence (DNA): TGCAGCGTTGAAGATCAGAGGTATGGCTACACCTTC.